Sequencing of this T cell receptor beta chain was carried out in a study of T cell responses to AZD1222 COVID-19 vaccine. Study-wide results and limits: An increase in Spike-specific TCR breadth and depth was observed after two AZD1222 doses. Possibly, clonal diversity was underestimated; donors were largely white British and included more females. Unmutated regions of variants are reportedly targeted by nearly half of spike-specific TCRs. Only a handful of AZD1222 recipients, several in all, had baseline seropositivity.

The V end lost 6 bases, the J end lost 5 bases, and 14 bases lay between the germline ends. The germline gives CDR1 SGHAT, CDR2 FQNNGV. The CDR3 covers 13 residues. This clone is a singleton in its sample. The antigen remains unidentified. Produced via immunoSEQ multiplex PCR; TCRdb's table is partial and in-frame only. The sample has roughly 120,000 clones; 86% are singletons. This chain joins TRBV11-2 and TRBJ2-7; the D gene is possibly TRBD1 (6 bases). This receptor was identified in an adult in good health. The sample was peripheral blood, taken on day 0 of AZD1222 vaccination. CDR3 sequence: CASRSTGFNEQYF. As DNA, the CDR3 is TGTGCCAGCAGAAGTACAGGGTTCAACGAGCAGTACTTC.